This T cell receptor beta chain was recovered during a study of neurological immune-mediated disorders. Libraries used 2 million unsorted PBMCs kept frozen in RNAlater. TCRdb re-analysed the 5' RACE reads in MiXCR, keeping a single row per CDR3 protein. The sample lists some 78,000 distinct CDR3 sequences, about 5.5% occurring once. This clonotype has a count of ten or more. Its specificity is not known. The CDR3 is 14 residues long. Germline lookup yields CDR1 MNHNS and CDR2 SASEGT. Trimming removed 1 base from V and 5 bases from J; junction bases left unmatched: 4. Study conclusions and caveats: Phylogenetic grouping assigned the repertoires of 18 of 34 multiple sclerosis patients to one related-CDR3 cluster, which constitutes a possible signature.

The genes are TRBV6-1 and TRBJ1-2, with 7 nucleotides matching TRBD1. Sequenced sample: PBMCs. The sequence came from a woman in her 30s with multiple sclerosis. In nucleotides, the CDR3 is TGTGCCAGCAGTGAAGTGGGGACAGTTTATGGCTACACCTTC. This codes for CASSEVGTVYGYTF.